This entry lists 4 T cell receptor beta chains sequenced from one sample in a study of human T cells and chemical hapten exposure. As to time point: patch test 3, about 24 weeks after DPC sensitization. Specified treatment: therapeutic diphenylcyclopropenone sensitization with weekly scalp DPC. TCRdb re-analysed the RACE reads in MiXCR, keeping a single row per CDR3 protein. The table has 130,000 or so distinct CDR3 sequences, 10% to 12% seen once. The specimen was whole blood, collected in connection with sensitization to the hapten diphenylcyclopropenone (DPC). The receptors here all came from a woman aged 45-65 years with alopecia areata. Some clones in this sample may be carry-over from other donors' samples.

This clonotype was detected a few times. The V gene is TRBV5-1, the J gene TRBJ1-1, with TRBD1 as a possible D gene (5 bases). V was clipped by 0 bases and J by 4 bases, with 13 bases between them. This CDR3 region has 15 residues. Germline values: CDR1 SGHRS, CDR2 YFSETQ. Here the CDR3 reads CASSLGQGDTTEAFF. The CDR3 coding sequence is TGCGCCAGCAGCTTGGGTCAGGGAGATACCACTGAAGCTTTCTTT.

V is TRBV12-3 or TRBV12-4 and J is TRBJ2-5; 13 positions match TRBD2. V lost 6 bases to trimming and J lost 3 bases; unmatched junction nucleotides: 7. CDR3 size: 16 residues. CDR3 bases: TGTGCCAGCAGGGCACCGGGACTAGCGGGAAAAGAGACCCAGTACTTC. Its protein product is CASRAPGLAGKETQYF.

This clonotype was seen ten or more times. This sequence joins TRBV10-3 and TRBJ2-3; the match to TRBD2 covers 8 bases. Trimming at V came to 7 bases and at J to 4 bases, leaving 10 bases not matched to a gene. The CDR3 contains 15 residues. Germline-derived CDR1 and CDR2 are ENHRY and SYGVKD. In DNA form, the CDR3 reads TGTGCCATCACAGGCGCGGGGGGACCTCCAGATACGCAGTATTTT. This sequence encodes CAITGAGGPPDTQYF.

This clonotype was detected ten times or more. The V gene is TRBV7-2, the J gene TRBJ2-3; D ambiguous. Germline assignment: CDR1 SGHTA and CDR2 FQGNSA. The CDR3 runs 13 residues. V was trimmed by 6 bases and J by 4 bases, leaving 11 bases between them. Here the CDR3 reads CASRPDGSDTQYF. As DNA, the CDR3 is TGTGCCAGCAGACCTGACGGGTCAGATACGCAGTATTTT. The whole variable domain, remainder taken from reference TRBV7-2 and TRBJ2-3, is GAGVSQSPSNKVTEKGKDVELRCDPISGHTALYWYRQSLGQGLEFLIYFQGNSAPDKSGLPSDRFSAERTGGSVSTLTIQRTQQEDSAVYLCASRPDGSDTQYFGPGTRLTVL.